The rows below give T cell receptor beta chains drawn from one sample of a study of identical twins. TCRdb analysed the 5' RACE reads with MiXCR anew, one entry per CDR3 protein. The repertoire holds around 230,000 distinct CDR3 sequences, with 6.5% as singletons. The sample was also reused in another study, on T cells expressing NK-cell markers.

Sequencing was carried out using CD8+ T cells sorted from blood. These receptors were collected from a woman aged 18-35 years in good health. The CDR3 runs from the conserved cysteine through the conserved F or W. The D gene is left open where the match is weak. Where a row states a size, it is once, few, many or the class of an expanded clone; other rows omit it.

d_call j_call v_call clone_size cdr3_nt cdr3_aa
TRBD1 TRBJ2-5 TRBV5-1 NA TGCGCCAGCAGGGGACAGGGGTACCAAGAGACCCAGTACTTC CASRGQGYQETQYF
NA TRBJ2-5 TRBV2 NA TGTGCCAGCAGTGAACTAGGGGATGAAGAGACCCAGTACTTC CASSELGDEETQYF
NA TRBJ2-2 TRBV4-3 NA TGCGCCAGCAGCCAAGATCGCCTGAACACCGGGGAGCTGTTTTTT CASSQDRLNTGELFF
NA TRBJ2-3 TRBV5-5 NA TGTGCCAGCAGCGACAGCGGCGATACGCAGTATTTT CASSDSGDTQYF
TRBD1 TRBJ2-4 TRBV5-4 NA TGTGCCAGCAGCTTGTGGACAGGGGGCAGGGAAAACATTCAGTACTTC CASSLWTGGRENIQYF
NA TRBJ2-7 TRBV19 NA TGTGCCAGTCTAGGTTCAGACTCCTACGAGCAGTACTTC CASLGSDSYEQYF
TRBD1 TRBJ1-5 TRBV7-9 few TGTGCCAGCAGCTTTTCGGGACAGGGCCAGCCCCAGCATTTT CASSFSGQGQPQHF
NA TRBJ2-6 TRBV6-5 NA TGTGCCAGCAGTTACGCCCCCCCTGGGGCCAACGTCCTGACTTTC CASSYAPPGANVLTF
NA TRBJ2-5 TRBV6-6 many TGTGCCAGCAGTTACCTCCAAGAGACCCAGTACTTC CASSYLQETQYF
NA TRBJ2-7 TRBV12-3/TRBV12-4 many TGTGCCATTCACAAAGGTGGGGGTAACGGCGAGCAGTACTTC CAIHKGGGNGEQYF
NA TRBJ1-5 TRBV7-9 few TGTGCCAGCAGCTTATCCGACAGAGGGGGATCCCAGCATTTT CASSLSDRGGSQHF
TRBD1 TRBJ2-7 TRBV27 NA TGTGCCAGCGCCACCGGGACAGACCCCTACGAGCAGTACTTC CASATGTDPYEQYF